This TCR beta chain was documented in a study of shared clonotypes between healthy human individuals. Repertoires were generated with immunoSEQ multiplex PCR, while TCRdb's copy carries only in-frame clones and drops some. This table holds 1,400,000 or so clones, 98% found once. The table lists this clone with a count of one. This CDR3 has 16 amino acids. From germline, CDR1 is GTSNPN and CDR2 SVGIG (reference sequence). V lost 3 bases to trimming and J lost 1 base; unmatched junction nucleotides: 4. CD45RA-negative memory and CD45RA+ naive subsets were split from the CD4+ cells. The receptor was derived from a young man in good health. This rearrangement joins TRBV30 to TRBJ2-2; 11 bases align to TRBD2. Specimen: naive CD4+ T cells sorted from blood. Subset given: CD45RA+ positively selected. CDR3 in amino acids: CAWSAGTSGNTGELFF. The CDR3 nucleotides are TGTGCCTGGAGCGCCGGGACTAGCGGGAACACCGGGGAGCTGTTTTTT.